The source of this T cell receptor beta chain is a study of cytomegalovirus exposure and HLA in healthy donors (dated by TCRdb to 2016 to 2017). A note on the overall study: According to a later analysis, one platform produced both the 100 to 150 validation repertoires and the 666 repertoires of the first cohort. The study aimed to test whether cataloging public T cell receptors could reveal signatures of past pathogen exposure. Along with the approximately 650-subject first cohort, a separate validation cohort of about 110 different subjects was used. To predict cytomegalovirus infection status, the study combined high-throughput TCR immunosequencing, statistical association of individual TCRs with disease status, and machine learning.

Separate from the approximately 690-subject first cohort, the validation cohort of around 130 subjects was the group to which the donors belonged. Receptor libraries were prepared by the immunoSEQ multiplex PCR assay. The published analysis was carried out like this. To diagnose cytomegalovirus status from the catalog of TCR beta chain sequences, a statistical classification framework was built. TCRdb re-hosts the immuneACCESS table, in-frame sequences only. Its copies lack some clones; in the studies checked, an unresolved V gene accounts for under half of them, and the cause for the rest is not known. That table furnishes V, J and clone size, whereas the DNA furnished D and trimming. This sample has 130,000 or so clones in its table, and roughly 89% of those were observed once. The ten largest clones take up 8% to 9.5% of the sample. Remarks on this clone: Its antigen remains unidentified. No qualities accompany the bases; no much larger clone lies one base away.

On the study overall, not on this receptor specifically: A later analysis lacked HLA typing for the validation cohort, so it scored co-occurrence in that cohort across all 110 or so repertoires. In both the original and validation cohorts, the classifier was reported to diagnose cytomegalovirus status with high specificity and sensitivity. According to the authors, the approach could potentially be generalized to other disease states and immunological phenotypes. A later analysis found that TCRs clustered in the first cohort also tended to co-occur in the roughly 120 validation repertoires, with 90% to 95% of cluster scores above 0. Most TCR sequences were observed very rarely across donors, whereas some public TCRs were present in many individuals. In vitro tests confirmed that a few of the cytomegalovirus-associated TCR beta chains recognize cytomegalovirus antigens. The study listed 164 TCR beta chains as associated with cytomegalovirus.

Sequencing input: PBMCs. The TCR sequence derives from a woman aged 18-29 years in good health and CMV-seropositive.

The sequence in DNA is TGTGCCAGCTCTACCTGGGCGGGAGGGACTGAAGCTTTCTTT. This encodes CASSTWAGGTEAFF. Recombination connected TRBV18 to TRBJ1-1; the D gene assignment is ambiguous. The V and J ends are trimmed by 6 bases and 5 bases, leaving 16 bases between them. The germline V gene provides CDR1 KGHSH and CDR2 LQKENI. The CDR3 holds 14 amino acids from the cysteine to the phenylalanine. The kept DNA is CDR3 alone, 42 bases in frame from the first base.